Presented here are 8 T cell receptor beta chains from one specimen sequenced in a study of T cell responses to AZD1222 COVID-19 vaccine. The protocol was immunoSEQ multiplex PCR, while the TCRdb copy is restricted to in-frame clones and leaves out a portion. In the table there are 150,000 to 200,000 clones, around 94% of which are singletons. The source was peripheral blood, collected on day 0 of AZD1222 vaccination. The receptors originated from an adult in good health.

The chain joins TRBV4-1 to TRBJ1-4; 7 bases align to TRBD1. From germline, CDR1 is MGHRA and CDR2 YSYEKL. J gave up 3 bases and V 3 bases, and 10 bases lay outside the gene matches. This CDR3 contains 17 residues. CDR3 sequence reads: CASSHPMAGGPNEKLFF. The CDR3 nucleotides are TGCGCCAGCAGCCACCCCATGGCAGGGGGGCCTAATGAAAAACTGTTTTTT.

This clone has just one count. The chain joins TRBV6-1 to TRBJ1-1; D gene unclear. The ends were cut back, 3 bases at V and 11 bases at J, with 10 bases in the middle. The CDR3 length is 11 residues. The V gene's germline CDR1 is MNHNS and CDR2 SASEGT. CDR3 DNA: TGTGCCAGCAGTGAGTCCCCCGCGGCTTTCTTT. As protein: CASSESPAAFF.

The chain is built from TRBV19 and TRBJ1-1; D remains ambiguous. This CDR3 region has 13 residues. Germline values: CDR1 LNHDA, CDR2 SQIVND (reference sequence). V lost 4 bases and J lost 10, with 16 bases in between. CDR3 amino acids: CASSNLKGQGAFF. The CDR3 nucleotides are TGTGCCAGTAGTAATCTGAAGGGCCAAGGAGCTTTCTTT. Together with reference TRBV19 and TRBJ1-1, the CDR3 gives the full variable domain: DGGITQSPKYLFRKEGQNVTLSCEQNLNHDAMYWYRQDPGQGLRLIYYSQIVNDFQKGDIAEGYSVSREKKESFPLTVTSAQKNPTAFYLCASSNLKGQGAFFGQGTRLTVV.

The chain combines TRBV4-2 with TRBJ2-1; D not resolved. There are 16 residues in the CDR3. V lost 4 bases to trimming and J lost 0 bases, with 13 bases between them. Germline CDR1 is LGHNA and CDR2 is YNFKEQ. The CDR3 nucleotides read TGTGCCAGCAGCCCCCTCGCGCGGAGCTCCTACAATGAGCAGTTCTTC. This codes for CASSPLARSSYNEQFF.

The chain joins TRBV21-1 to TRBJ1-5. TRBV21-1 is a pseudogene locus. There are 15 residues in the CDR3. The CDR3: CAETGEGPADQPQHF. In DNA form, the CDR3 reads TGTGCCGAAACTGGGGAAGGGCCAGCCGATCAGCCCCAGCATTTT.

The chain joins TRBV6-1 to TRBJ1-5; D is unresolved. This CDR3 has 15 amino acids. V lost 3 bases and J lost 0, with 9 bases in between. In germline, CDR1 is MNHNS, CDR2 SASEGT. Written as DNA, the CDR3 is TGTGCCAGCAGTGAGAATCAGTATAGCAATCAGCCCCAGCATTTT. The encoded protein is CASSENQYSNQPQHF.

The DNA of the CDR3 is TGTGCCAGTGGGGATAGCGGGAGGTATGAGCAGTTCTTC. It is translated as CASGDSGRYEQFF. V and J are TRBV11-3 and TRBJ2-1; TRBD2 matches 10 bases. The CDR3 runs to 13 residues. The V and J ends lost 9 bases and 8 bases, in that order; junction bases with no gene match: 7. Germline-derived CDR1 and CDR2 are SGHNT and YENEEA.

This chain joins TRBV2 and TRBJ1-1; unclear D gene. V was shortened by 7 bases and J by 3 bases, with 12 bases between the two germline ends. Germline lookup yields CDR1 SNHLY and CDR2 FYNNEI. The CDR3 extends over 13 amino acids. The CDR3 sequence is CASTRERDTEAFF. In DNA form, the CDR3 reads TGTGCCAGCACGAGGGAGCGCGACACTGAAGCTTTCTTT.